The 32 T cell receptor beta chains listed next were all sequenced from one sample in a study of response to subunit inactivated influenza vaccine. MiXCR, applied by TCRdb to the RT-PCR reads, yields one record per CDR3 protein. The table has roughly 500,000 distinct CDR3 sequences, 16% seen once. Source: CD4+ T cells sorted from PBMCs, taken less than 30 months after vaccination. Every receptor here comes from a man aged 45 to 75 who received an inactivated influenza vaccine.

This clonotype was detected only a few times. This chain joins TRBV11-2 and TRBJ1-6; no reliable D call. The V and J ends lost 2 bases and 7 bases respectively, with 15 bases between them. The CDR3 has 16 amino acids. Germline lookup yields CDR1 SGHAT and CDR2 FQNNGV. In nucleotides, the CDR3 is TGTGCCAGCAGCTTAACGGGGTCCCTCGGGAATTCACCCCTCCACTTT. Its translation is CASSLTGSLGNSPLHF.

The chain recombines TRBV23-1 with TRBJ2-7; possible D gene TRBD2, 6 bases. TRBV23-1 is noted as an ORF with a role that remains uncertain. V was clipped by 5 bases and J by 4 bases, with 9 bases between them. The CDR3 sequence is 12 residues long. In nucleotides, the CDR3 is TGCGCCAGCAGTGCGGGGATTTACGAGCAGTACTTC. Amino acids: CASSAGIYEQYF.

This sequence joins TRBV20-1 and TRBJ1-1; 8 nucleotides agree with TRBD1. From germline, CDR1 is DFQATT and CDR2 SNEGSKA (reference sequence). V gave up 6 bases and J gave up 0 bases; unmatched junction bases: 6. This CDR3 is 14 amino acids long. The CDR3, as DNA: TGCAGTGCAACCAAGGACAGGGTGAACACTGAAGCTTTCTTT. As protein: CSATKDRVNTEAFF.

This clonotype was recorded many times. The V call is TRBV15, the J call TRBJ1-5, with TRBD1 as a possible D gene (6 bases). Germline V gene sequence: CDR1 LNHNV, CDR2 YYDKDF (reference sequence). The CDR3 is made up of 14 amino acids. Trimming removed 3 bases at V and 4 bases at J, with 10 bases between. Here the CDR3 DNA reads TGTGCCACCAGCAGGGACAGCCTTAATCAGCCCCAGCATTTT. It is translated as CATSRDSLNQPQHF.

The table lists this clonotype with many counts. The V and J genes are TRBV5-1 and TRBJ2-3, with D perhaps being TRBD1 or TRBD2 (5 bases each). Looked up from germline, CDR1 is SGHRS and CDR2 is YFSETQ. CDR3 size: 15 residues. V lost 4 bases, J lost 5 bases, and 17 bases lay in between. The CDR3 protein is CASSPNGASGDTQYF. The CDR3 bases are TGCGCCAGCAGCCCGAACGGGGCTAGTGGAGATACGCAGTATTTT. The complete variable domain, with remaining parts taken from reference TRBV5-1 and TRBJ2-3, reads KAGVTQTPRYLIKTRGQQVTLSCSPISGHRSVSWYQQTPGQGLQFLFEYFSETQRNKGNFPGRFSGRQFSNSRSEMNVSTLELGDSALYLCASSPNGASGDTQYFGPGTRLTVL.

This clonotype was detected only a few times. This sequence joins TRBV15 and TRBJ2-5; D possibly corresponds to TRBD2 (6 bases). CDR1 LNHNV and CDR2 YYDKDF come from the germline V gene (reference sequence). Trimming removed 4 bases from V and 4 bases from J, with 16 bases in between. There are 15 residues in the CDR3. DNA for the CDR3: TGTGCCACCAGCACTTTAACTAGCCCCAGAGAGACCCAGTACTTC. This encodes CATSTLTSPRETQYF.

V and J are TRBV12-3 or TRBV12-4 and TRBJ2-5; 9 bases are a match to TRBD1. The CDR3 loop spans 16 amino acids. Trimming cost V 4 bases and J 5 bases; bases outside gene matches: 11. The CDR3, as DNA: TGTGCCAGCAGTTCTACTCCGGGACAGGGTGTGGAGACCCAGTACTTC. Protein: CASSSTPGQGVETQYF.

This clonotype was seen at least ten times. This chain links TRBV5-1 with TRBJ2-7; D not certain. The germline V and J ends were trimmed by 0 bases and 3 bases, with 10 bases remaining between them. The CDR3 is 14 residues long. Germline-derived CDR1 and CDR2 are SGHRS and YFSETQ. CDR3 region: CASSLEGNDYEQYF. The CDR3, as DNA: TGCGCCAGCAGCTTGGAAGGTAATGACTACGAGCAGTACTTC.

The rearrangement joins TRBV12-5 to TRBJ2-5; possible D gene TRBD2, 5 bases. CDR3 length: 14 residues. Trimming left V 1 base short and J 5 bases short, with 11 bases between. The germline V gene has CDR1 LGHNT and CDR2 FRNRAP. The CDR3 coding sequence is TGTGCTAGTGGTTTGGAGGCGGGTTACGAGACCCAGTACTTC. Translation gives CASGLEAGYETQYF.

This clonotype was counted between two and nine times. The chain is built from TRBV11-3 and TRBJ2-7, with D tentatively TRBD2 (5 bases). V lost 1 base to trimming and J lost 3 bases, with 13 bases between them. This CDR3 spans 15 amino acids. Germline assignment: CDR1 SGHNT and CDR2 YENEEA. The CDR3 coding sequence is TGTGCCAGCAGCTTAGGAGGCGGGCCCTACTACGAGCAGTACTTC. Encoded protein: CASSLGGGPYYEQYF.

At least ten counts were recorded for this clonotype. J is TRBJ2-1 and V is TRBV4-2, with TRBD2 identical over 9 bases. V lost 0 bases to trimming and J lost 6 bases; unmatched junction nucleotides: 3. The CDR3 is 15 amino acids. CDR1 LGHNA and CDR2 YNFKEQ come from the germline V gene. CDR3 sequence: CASSQDPSGINEQFF. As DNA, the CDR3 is TGTGCCAGCAGCCAAGATCCTAGCGGGATCAATGAGCAGTTCTTC.

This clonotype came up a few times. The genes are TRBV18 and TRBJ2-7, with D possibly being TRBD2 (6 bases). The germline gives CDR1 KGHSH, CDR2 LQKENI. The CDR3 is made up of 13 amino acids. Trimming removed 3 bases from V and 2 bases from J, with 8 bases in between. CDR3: CASSPAGTYEQYF. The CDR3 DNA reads TGTGCCAGCTCACCGGCGGGGACCTACGAGCAGTACTTC.

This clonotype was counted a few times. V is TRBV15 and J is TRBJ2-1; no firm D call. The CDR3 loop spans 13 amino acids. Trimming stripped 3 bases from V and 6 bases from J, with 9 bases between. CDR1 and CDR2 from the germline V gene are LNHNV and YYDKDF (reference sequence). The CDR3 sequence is CATSSRATNEQFF. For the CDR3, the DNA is TGTGCCACCAGCAGCCGGGCCACCAATGAGCAGTTCTTC.

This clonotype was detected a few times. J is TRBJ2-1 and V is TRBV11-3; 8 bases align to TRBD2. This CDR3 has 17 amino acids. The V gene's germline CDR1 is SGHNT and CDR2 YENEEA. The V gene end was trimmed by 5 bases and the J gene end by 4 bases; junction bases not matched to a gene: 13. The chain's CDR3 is CASSPPRSGLDYNEQFF. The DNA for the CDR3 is TGTGCCAGCAGCCCGCCCCGATCGGGACTAGATTACAATGAGCAGTTCTTC.

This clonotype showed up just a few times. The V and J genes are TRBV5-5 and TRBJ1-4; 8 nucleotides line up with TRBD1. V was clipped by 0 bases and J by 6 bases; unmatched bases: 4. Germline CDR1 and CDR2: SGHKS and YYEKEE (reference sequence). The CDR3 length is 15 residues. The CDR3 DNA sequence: TGTGCCAGCAGCTTGGCAGGGGGCTTGTATGAAAAACTGTTTTTT. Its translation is CASSLAGGLYEKLFF.

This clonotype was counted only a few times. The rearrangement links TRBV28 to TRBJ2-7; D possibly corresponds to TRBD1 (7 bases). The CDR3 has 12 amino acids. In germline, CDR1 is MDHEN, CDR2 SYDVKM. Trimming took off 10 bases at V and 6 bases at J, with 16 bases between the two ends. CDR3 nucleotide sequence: TGTGCCACGAGGCGGCAGGGGGGCGAGCAGTACTTC. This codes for CATRRQGGEQYF.

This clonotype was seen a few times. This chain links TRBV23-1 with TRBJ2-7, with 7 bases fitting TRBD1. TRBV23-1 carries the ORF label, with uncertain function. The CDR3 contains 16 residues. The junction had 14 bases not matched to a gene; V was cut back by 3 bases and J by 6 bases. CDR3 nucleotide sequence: TGCGCCAGCAGTCATTCGAAATTGGGGACAGATGTCGAGCAGTACTTC. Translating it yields CASSHSKLGTDVEQYF.

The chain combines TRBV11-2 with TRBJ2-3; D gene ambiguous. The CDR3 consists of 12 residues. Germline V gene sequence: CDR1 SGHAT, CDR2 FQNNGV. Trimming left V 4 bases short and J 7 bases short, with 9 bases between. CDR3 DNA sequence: TGTGCCAGCAGCTCGACCATGAATACGCAGTATTTT. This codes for CASSSTMNTQYF.

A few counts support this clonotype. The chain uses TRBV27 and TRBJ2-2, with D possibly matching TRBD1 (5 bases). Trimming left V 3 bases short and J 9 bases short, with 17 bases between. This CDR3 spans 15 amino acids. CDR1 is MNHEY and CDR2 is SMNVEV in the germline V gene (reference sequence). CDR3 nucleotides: TGTGCCAGCAGTTTTAAGGGGTATGGTAGCCGGGAGCTGTTTTTT. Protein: CASSFKGYGSRELFF.

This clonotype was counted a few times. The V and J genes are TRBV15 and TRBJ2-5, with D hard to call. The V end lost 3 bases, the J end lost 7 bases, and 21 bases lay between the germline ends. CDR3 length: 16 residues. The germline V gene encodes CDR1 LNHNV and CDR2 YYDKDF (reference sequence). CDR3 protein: CATSRPTKELGGTQYF. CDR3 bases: TGTGCCACCAGCAGGCCGACCAAAGAATTAGGCGGGACCCAGTACTTC.

In DNA form, the CDR3 reads TGTGCCAGCAGTGGATCGACAGGTACTCAGCCCCAGCATTTT. It specifies CASSGSTGTQPQHF. V usage is TRBV12-3 or TRBV12-4 and J usage is TRBJ1-5, with D possibly being TRBD1 (6 bases). V lost 5 bases and J 6 bases, leaving 14 bases between the germline ends. The CDR3 extends over 14 amino acids.

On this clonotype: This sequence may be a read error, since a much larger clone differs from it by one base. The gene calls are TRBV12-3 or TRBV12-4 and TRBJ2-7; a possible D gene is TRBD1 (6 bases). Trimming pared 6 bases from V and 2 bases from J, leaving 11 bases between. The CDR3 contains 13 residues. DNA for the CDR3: TGTGCCAGCAGCCCGGACAGCGCCTACGAGCAGTACTTC. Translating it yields CASSPDSAYEQYF.

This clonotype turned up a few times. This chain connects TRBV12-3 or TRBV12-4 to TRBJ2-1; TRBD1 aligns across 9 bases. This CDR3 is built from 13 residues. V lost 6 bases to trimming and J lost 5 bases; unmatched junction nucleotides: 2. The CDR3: CASRRDRDNEQFF. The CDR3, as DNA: TGTGCCAGCAGACGGGACAGGGACAATGAGCAGTTCTTC.

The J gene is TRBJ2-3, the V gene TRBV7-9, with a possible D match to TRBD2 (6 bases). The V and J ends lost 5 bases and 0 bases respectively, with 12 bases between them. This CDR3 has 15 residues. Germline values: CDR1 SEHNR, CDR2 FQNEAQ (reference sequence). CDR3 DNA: TGTGCCAGCAGCGTACAAAGCGGGAGCACAGATACGCAGTATTTT. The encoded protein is CASSVQSGSTDTQYF.

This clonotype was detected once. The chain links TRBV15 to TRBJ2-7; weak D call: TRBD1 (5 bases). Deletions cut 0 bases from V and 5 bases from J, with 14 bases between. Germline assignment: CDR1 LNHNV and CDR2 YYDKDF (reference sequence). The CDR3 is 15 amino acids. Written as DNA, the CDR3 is TGTGCCACCAGCAGAGAAAGGGTTAAGGGGAACGAGCAGTACTTC. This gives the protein CATSRERVKGNEQYF.

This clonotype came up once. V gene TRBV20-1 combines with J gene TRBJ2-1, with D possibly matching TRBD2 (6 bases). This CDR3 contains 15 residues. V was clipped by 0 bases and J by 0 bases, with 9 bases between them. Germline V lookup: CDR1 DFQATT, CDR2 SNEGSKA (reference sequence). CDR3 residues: CSARDQGGSYNEQFF. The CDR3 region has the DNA TGCAGTGCTAGAGATCAGGGAGGCTCCTACAATGAGCAGTTCTTC.

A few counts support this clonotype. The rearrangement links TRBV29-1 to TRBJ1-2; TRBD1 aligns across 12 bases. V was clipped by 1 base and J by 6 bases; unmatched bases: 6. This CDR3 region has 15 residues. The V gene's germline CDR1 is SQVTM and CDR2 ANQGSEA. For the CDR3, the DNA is TGCAGCGTTGAAGCAGGGACAGGGGGCTTGGATGGCTACACCTTC. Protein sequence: CSVEAGTGGLDGYTF. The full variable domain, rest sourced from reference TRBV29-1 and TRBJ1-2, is SAVISQKPSRDICQRGTSLTIQCQVDSQVTMMFWYRQQPGQSLTLIATANQGSEATYESGFVIDKFPISRPNLTFSTLTVSNMSPEDSSIYLCSVEAGTGGLDGYTFGSGTRLTVV.

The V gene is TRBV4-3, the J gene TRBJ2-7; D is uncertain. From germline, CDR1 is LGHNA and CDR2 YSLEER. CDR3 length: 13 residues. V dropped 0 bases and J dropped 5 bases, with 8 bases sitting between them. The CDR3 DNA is TGCGCCAGCAGCCAAGATAGTACCCACGAGCAGTACTTC. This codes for CASSQDSTHEQYF.

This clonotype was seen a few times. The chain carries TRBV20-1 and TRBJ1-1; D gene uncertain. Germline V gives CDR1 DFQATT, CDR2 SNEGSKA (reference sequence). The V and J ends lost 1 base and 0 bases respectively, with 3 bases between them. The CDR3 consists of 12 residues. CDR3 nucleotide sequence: TGCAGTGCTAGAGGACTGAACACTGAAGCTTTCTTT. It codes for CSARGLNTEAFF.

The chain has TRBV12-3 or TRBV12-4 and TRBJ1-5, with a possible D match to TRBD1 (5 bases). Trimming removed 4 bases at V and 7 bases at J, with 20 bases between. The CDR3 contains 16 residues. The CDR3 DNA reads TGTGCCAGCAGTTCCCCCCCGTCAGGGTGGCCCCAGCCCCAGCATTTT. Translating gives CASSSPPSGWPQPQHF.

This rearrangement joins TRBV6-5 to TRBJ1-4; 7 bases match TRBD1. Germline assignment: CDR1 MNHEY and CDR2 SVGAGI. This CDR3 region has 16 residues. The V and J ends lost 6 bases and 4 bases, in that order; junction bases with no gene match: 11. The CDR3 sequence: CASRYTRDSGNEKLFF. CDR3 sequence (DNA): TGTGCCAGCAGGTACACCAGGGACAGCGGTAATGAAAAACTGTTTTTT.

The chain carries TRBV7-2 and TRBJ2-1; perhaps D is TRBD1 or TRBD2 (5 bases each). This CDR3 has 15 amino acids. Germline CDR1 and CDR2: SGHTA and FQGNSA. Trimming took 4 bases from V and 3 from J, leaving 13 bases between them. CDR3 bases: TGTGCCAGCAGCTCTCGGGACCAACACTACAATGAGCAGTTCTTC. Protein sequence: CASSSRDQHYNEQFF.